This T cell receptor beta chain was found in a study of OX40 agonist ivuxolimab in advanced cancers. Study context: Hepatocellular carcinoma, melanoma, renal cell or head and neck cancer affected the dose-escalation patients.

Sequenced by immunoSEQ multiplex PCR; TCRdb stores in-frame clones only, minus some. The sample has about 54,000 clones, almost 85% seen once. Trimming took off 4 bases at V and 3 bases at J, with 8 bases between the two ends. Germline-derived CDR1 and CDR2 are SGHRS and YFSETQ. There are 12 residues in the CDR3. The material was CD4+ or CD8+ T cells sorted from blood, obtained in a trial of the OX40 agonist ivuxolimab. The sequence came from an adult with an advanced solid tumor such as melanoma, head and neck, liver or kidney cancer. This chain joins TRBV5-1 and TRBJ2-7; D remains unclear. DNA for the CDR3: TGCGCCAGCAGCCCGCGTAACTACGAGCAGTACTTC. The encoded protein is CASSPRNYEQYF.